These T cell receptor beta chains were read from a single sample in a study of T-cell memory formation after mild COVID-19. TCRdb called the 5' RACE reads again in MiXCR, with one record for every CDR3 protein. The sample shows hundreds of thousands of distinct CDR3 sequences, around 15% of them seen only once. Sequencing input: PBMCs or a T cell subset sorted from them (not recorded which). The receptors stem from an adult woman who had mild COVID-19 (a few samples of this study predate the infection). Cell type and time point are not known. CDR3s leave out the opening cysteine and the closing phenylalanine or tryptophan. Each record gives: V gene, clone size, CDR3 protein. Not all rows give a size; the values are once, few, many and, for expanded clones, a class.

V gene: TRBV6-2/TRBV6-3; clone size: .; CDR3 protein: ASSYALAGALAEAGELF
V gene: TRBV4-3; clone size: many; CDR3 protein: ASSQVLAGDTDTQY
V gene: TRBV24-1; clone size: few; CDR3 protein: ATSDTHRARTGELF
V gene: TRBV12-3/TRBV12-4; clone size: few; CDR3 protein: ASSYSTAANYGYT
V gene: TRBV7-2; clone size: many; CDR3 protein: ASSHGASSGNTIY
V gene: TRBV18; clone size: .; CDR3 protein: ASSPGAYEQY
V gene: TRBV4-1; clone size: many; CDR3 protein: ASSQAAGPSYGYT
V gene: TRBV18; clone size: .; CDR3 protein: ASSPTTNTEAF
V gene: TRBV12-3/TRBV12-4; clone size: few; CDR3 protein: ASSFLGPRAF
V gene: TRBV6-1; clone size: .; CDR3 protein: ASRAGQGLDYGYT
V gene: TRBV20-1; clone size: .; CDR3 protein: SARGVYGQQGYRDTDTQY
V gene: TRBV20-1; clone size: .; CDR3 protein: SARKGGGVQETQY
V gene: TRBV12-3/TRBV12-4; clone size: many; CDR3 protein: ASRHDRGNTEAF
V gene: TRBV10-3; clone size: few; CDR3 protein: AISEEGNTEAF
V gene: TRBV3-1; clone size: .; CDR3 protein: ASRGAWDEQF
V gene: TRBV19; clone size: .; CDR3 protein: ASSPSVRDGTYGYT
V gene: TRBV30; clone size: .; CDR3 protein: AWSVPFGRSSYNEQF
V gene: TRBV7-2; clone size: .; CDR3 protein: ASSLRGAQYEQY
V gene: TRBV7-6; clone size: .; CDR3 protein: ASSPSTSSYNEQF
V gene: TRBV7-2; clone size: few; CDR3 protein: ASSLVETGSYGYT
V gene: TRBV12-3/TRBV12-4; clone size: .; CDR3 protein: ASSLMGRAYEQY
V gene: TRBV12-3/TRBV12-4; clone size: .; CDR3 protein: ASTPEGNLIDTQY
V gene: TRBV20-1; clone size: .; CDR3 protein: SARDLVGTQETQY
V gene: TRBV27; clone size: .; CDR3 protein: ASSLSGLDRPLYEQY
V gene: TRBV3-1; clone size: few; CDR3 protein: ASSHLRSQDGYT
V gene: TRBV7-9; clone size: .; CDR3 protein: ASSPVVRSFSYEQY
V gene: TRBV12-3/TRBV12-4; clone size: few; CDR3 protein: ASSLIANEQY
V gene: TRBV5-5; clone size: few; CDR3 protein: ASSSGTVATEAF
V gene: TRBV29-1; clone size: few; CDR3 protein: SVRRGNTEAF
V gene: TRBV5-6; clone size: .; CDR3 protein: ASSLGAGVNNEQF
V gene: TRBV13; clone size: few; CDR3 protein: ASSGIGDAGYEQY
V gene: TRBV9; clone size: few; CDR3 protein: ASSVDATGGGEQY
V gene: TRBV6-5; clone size: .; CDR3 protein: ASSTNSANYGYT
V gene: TRBV6-2/TRBV6-3; clone size: .; CDR3 protein: ASSTGRNYGYT
V gene: TRBV29-1; clone size: .; CDR3 protein: SVWTATNTEAF
V gene: TRBV14; clone size: few; CDR3 protein: ASSQAINSPLH
V gene: TRBV12-3/TRBV12-4; clone size: many; CDR3 protein: ASSFVSSETQY
V gene: TRBV7-2; clone size: many; CDR3 protein: ASSRFTGELF
V gene: TRBV5-5; clone size: .; CDR3 protein: ASSFRPQGNAGNTIY
V gene: TRBV19; clone size: few; CDR3 protein: ASSSGVRREKLF
V gene: TRBV11-2; clone size: few; CDR3 protein: ASTSLTGELF
V gene: TRBV9; clone size: .; CDR3 protein: ASTAGSNYGYT